This T cell receptor (beta chain) was sequenced in a study of technical replicates of blood from several donors (dated by TCRdb to the late 2010s). Reading from cysteine to phenylalanine, the CDR3 counts 13 amino acids. Only the CDR3 portion is preserved as DNA: 39 bases, with reading frame beginning at the first base. The CDR1 and CDR2 encoded by the germline V gene are SGHDT and YYEEEE. Trimming takes 1 base from V and 14 bases from J, and the germline ends sit 18 bases apart. The library relied on the immunoSEQ multiplex PCR assay. The source is immuneACCESS, and TCRdb retained only in-frame sequences with V and J called. Part of the clones is not carried over; for the studies checked, unresolved V genes explain less than half of this, and the remainder is unexplained. The sample profile shows over 85,000 clones; over 90% of them were found once. The leading ten clones occupy about 0.27% of the sample.

To note about this clone: Its antigen is currently not known. Within one base of it there is no much larger clone, and no base qualities were kept.

Sequencing input: T cells isolated from PBMCs. The TCR was taken from a human donor in good health. The sequence is built from TRBV5-6 and TRBJ1-2, with a tentative D gene TRBD1 over 6 matching bases. CDR3 region: CASSLNSPGHQTF. The DNA sequence follows: TGTGCCAGCAGCTTGAATTCTCCGGGACACCAGACCTTC.